The 19 T cell receptor beta chains presented below share a single source sample, sequenced in a study. One entry per CDR3 protein results from TCRdb running MiXCR on the RT-PCR reads. The profile shows more than 600,000 distinct CDR3 sequences, 14% of them singletons. Sequenced: memory CD4+ T cells from blood. The receptors originated from a female donor in good health, serving as a healthy control.

This chain uses TRBV4-1 with TRBJ2-1, with TRBD2 identical over 10 bases. Germline V gene data show CDR1 as MGHRA and CDR2 as YSYEKL. The CDR3 sequence is 13 residues long. J gave up 3 bases and V 7 bases, and 0 bases lay outside the gene matches. DNA of the CDR3: TGCGCCAGCACTAGCGGGGGCTACAATGAGCAGTTCTTC. Amino acid sequence: CASTSGGYNEQFF.

This clonotype was seen at least ten times. The gene calls are TRBV24-1 and TRBJ1-2; TRBD1 matches at 11 bases. This CDR3 region has 15 residues. V dropped 7 bases and J dropped 6; count of bases not matched to a gene: 9. The germline CDR1 and CDR2 sequences are KGHDR and SFDVKD. DNA for the CDR3: TGTGCCACCAGCACTACAGGGACAGGGGGGAATGGCTACACCTTC. Amino acid sequence: CATSTTGTGGNGYTF.

This clonotype came up many times. J is TRBJ2-1 and V is TRBV12-3 or TRBV12-4; 10 bases agree with TRBD2. The ends lost 3 bases at V and 1 base at J; junction bases unmatched: 3. The CDR3 length is 16 residues. CDR3 amino acids: CASSFTSGMSYNEQFF. The CDR3 nucleotides are TGTGCCAGCAGTTTCACTAGCGGGATGTCCTACAATGAGCAGTTCTTC.

J is TRBJ1-6 and V is TRBV27; D is possibly TRBD1 (5 bases). V dropped 3 bases and J dropped 7 bases, with 13 bases sitting between them. Germline CDR1 is MNHEY and CDR2 is SMNVEV (reference sequence). CDR3 length: 15 amino acids. The DNA of the CDR3 is TGTGCCAGCAGTTTCCAAGGGGTGTTCAATTCACCCCTCCACTTT. Residues: CASSFQGVFNSPLHF.

The sample holds many counts of this clonotype. The chain carries TRBV6-5 and TRBJ2-7; TRBD2 aligns across 11 bases. Per germline, CDR1 MNHEY and CDR2 SVGAGI. The CDR3 loop spans 15 amino acids. V gave up 6 bases and J gave up 4 bases; unmatched junction bases: 8. The CDR3 is CASSLSLAGGYEQYF. CDR3 DNA sequence: TGTGCCAGCAGCCTCTCCCTAGCGGGGGGTTACGAGCAGTACTTC.

The chain links TRBV12-3 or TRBV12-4 to TRBJ2-2, with D maybe TRBD1 (6 bases). Trimming removed 6 bases from V and 5 bases from J, with 10 bases in between. CDR3 length equals 13 residues. CDR3 nucleotide sequence: TGTGCCAGCAGATCACAGGGTACCGGGGAGCTGTTTTTT. It yields the protein CASRSQGTGELFF.

The chain links TRBV30 to TRBJ1-6, with a weak D call TRBD1 (5 bases). This CDR3 spans 13 amino acids. Germline V gene lookup returns CDR1 GTSNPN and CDR2 SVGIG (reference sequence). V lost 7 bases to trimming and J lost 7 bases, with 14 bases between them. CDR3 sequence (DNA): TGTGCCTCCCAAGGGACTACCAATTCACCCCTCCACTTT. The encoded protein is CASQGTTNSPLHF.

Ten or more counts support this clonotype. This chain connects TRBV5-1 to TRBJ2-3; no clear D gene. V lost 6 bases and J lost 2, with 19 bases in between. Germline-derived CDR1 and CDR2 are SGHRS and YFSETQ. This CDR3 has 16 amino acids. The CDR3 region has the DNA TGCGCCAGCACCTTAGGTATGGGGAACCCCACAGATACGCAGTATTTT. Translating it yields CASTLGMGNPTDTQYF.

This clonotype was seen a few times. The CDR3 coding sequence is TGTGCCAGCAGCTTGGGGGGTTTTAAGACCCAGTACTTC. It translates to CASSLGGFKTQYF. V is TRBV7-6 and J is TRBJ2-5; TRBD2 is a possible D gene (6 bases). Germline V lookup: CDR1 SGHVS, CDR2 FNYEAQ. V lost 3 bases and J lost 6, with 11 bases in between. The CDR3 is 13 residues long.

The V gene is TRBV10-3, the J gene TRBJ2-5; tentatively, D is TRBD2 (6 bases). CDR3 length: 14 residues. The V end was cut by 3 bases, the J end by 5 bases, with 13 bases between. Germline CDR1 and CDR2: ENHRY and SYGVKD. For the CDR3, the DNA is TGTGCCATCAGTGATTCGCGGGGTGGGGAGACCCAGTACTTC. Translation: CAISDSRGGETQYF.

The chain has TRBV6-2 or TRBV6-3 and TRBJ1-5, with D hard to call. The CDR3 has 14 amino acids. V was shortened by 7 bases and J by 4 bases, with 14 bases between the two germline ends. Germline-derived CDR1 and CDR2 are MNHEY and SVGEGT. CDR3 in amino acids: CASMEASLNQPQHF. The CDR3 bases are TGTGCCAGCATGGAGGCCTCACTTAATCAGCCCCAGCATTTT.

Points on this clonotype: The junction does not match germline at one end; this may be a read error. The gene calls are TRBV24-1 and TRBJ1-1; the D is unclear. CDR3 length: 12 amino acids. Germline V gene lookup returns CDR1 KGHDR and CDR2 SFDVKD. CDR3 protein: CDTSDLYSKAFF. For the CDR3, the DNA is TGTGACACCAGTGATTTATATTCGAAAGCTTTCTTT.

This chain joins TRBV15 and TRBJ1-1; D is unresolved. Trimming removed 1 base from V and 7 bases from J, with 4 bases in between. Germline CDR1 is LNHNV and CDR2 is YYDKDF (reference sequence). The CDR3 sequence is 11 residues long. As DNA, the CDR3 is TGTGCCACCAGCAGAGGGTTTGAAGCTTTCTTT. Its translation: CATSRGFEAFF.

The V gene is TRBV7-3, the J gene TRBJ2-1, with TRBD1 matching 9 bases. The CDR3 extends over 18 amino acids. CDR1 SGHTA and CDR2 FQGTGA come from the germline V gene. Trimming cost V 2 bases and J 3 bases; bases outside gene matches: 11. DNA of the CDR3: TGTGCCAGCAGCTTAGGGGACAGGGTCGCTTCGGACTACAATGAGCAGTTCTTC. Encoded protein: CASSLGDRVASDYNEQFF.

This clonotype was found a few times. This chain joins TRBV6-5 and TRBJ1-6; D is possibly TRBD1 (5 bases). Germline loops: CDR1 MNHEY, CDR2 SVGAGI. Trimming removed 0 bases at V and 16 bases at J, with 10 bases between. The CDR3 consists of 12 residues. Written as DNA, the CDR3 is TGTGCCAGCAGTTACTCTTGGGGGGTGCTCCACTTT. Translation: CASSYSWGVLHF.

Ten or more counts support this clonotype. This chain connects TRBV5-1 to TRBJ2-1; D is undetermined. The CDR3 totals 15 residues. V dropped 1 base and J dropped 0 bases, with 8 bases sitting between them. Germline assignment: CDR1 SGHRS and CDR2 YFSETQ. CDR3 bases: TGCGCCAGCAGCTTGCAGAGTACCTCCTACAATGAGCAGTTCTTC. This codes for CASSLQSTSYNEQFF.

At least ten counts were recorded for this clonotype. The genes are TRBV10-3 and TRBJ2-1, with 10 bases matching TRBD2. Trimming cost V 4 bases and J 8 bases; bases outside gene matches: 11. The CDR3 runs 16 residues. CDR1 is ENHRY, CDR2 SYGVKD, per germline. CDR3 loop: CAISGPSGSIVYEQFF. The CDR3 nucleotides read TGTGCCATCAGTGGTCCTAGCGGGAGTATAGTCTATGAGCAGTTCTTC.

J is TRBJ2-7 and V is TRBV9, with D uncertain. V lost 4 bases to trimming and J lost 4 bases, with 12 bases between them. Per the germline V gene, CDR1 is SGDLS and CDR2 is YYNGEE. This CDR3 spans 13 amino acids. The CDR3 region has the DNA TGTGCCAGCAGCCCCCATAAGGGTTACGAGCAGTACTTC. Its translation is CASSPHKGYEQYF.

The V gene is TRBV2, the J gene TRBJ1-2; D remains unclear. V was pared by 0 bases and J by 5 bases, with 10 bases between. This CDR3 comprises 14 residues. Germline V gene sequence: CDR1 SNHLY, CDR2 FYNNEI. In DNA, the CDR3 is TGTGCCAGCAGTGAAGCACGGACCACTTATGGCTACACCTTC. Residues: CASSEARTTYGYTF.